A single sample is the source of the 8 T cell receptor beta chains below, sequenced in a study of blood T cell repertoires in COVID-19. Libraries were prepared by immunoSEQ multiplex PCR; TCRdb keeps only in-frame clonotypes and omits some of them. Altogether 200,000 to 300,000 clones are present, 85% being singletons, with the ten largest covering around 6.5%. Sequencing used peripheral blood. These receptors originate from an older woman with active or convalescent COVID-19.

The chain joins TRBV28 to TRBJ1-5; perhaps TRBD1 as D (5 bases). Germline V CDR1 and CDR2: MDHEN, SYDVKM. The CDR3 sequence is 12 residues long. Trimming removed 8 bases from V and 6 bases from J, with 11 bases in between. CDR3: CASGGGVQPQHF. The DNA of the CDR3 is TGTGCCAGCGGGGGAGGGGTTCAGCCCCAGCATTTT.

The chain recombines TRBV4-1 with TRBJ1-2; D may be TRBD1 (5 bases). Per the germline V gene, CDR1 is MGHRA and CDR2 is YSYEKL. This CDR3 has 16 amino acids. Between the trimmed V and J ends, which lost 3 bases and 8 bases, there was a span of 22 bases. The CDR3 here is CASSHPRMGQSLGYTF. The CDR3 DNA is TGCGCCAGCAGCCACCCAAGAATGGGGCAGTCTCTAGGCTACACCTTC.

The V gene is TRBV6-5, the J gene TRBJ1-6; 9 bases fit TRBD1. Germline V gives CDR1 MNHEY, CDR2 SVGAGI. There are 14 residues in the CDR3. Unmatched junction bases numbered 6, after V lost 6 bases and J lost 9 bases. The CDR3 sequence: CASSPGTGPSPLHF. The DNA of the CDR3 is TGTGCCAGCAGCCCCGGGACAGGGCCTTCACCCCTCCACTTT.

The genes are TRBV10-1 and TRBJ2-1; 8 bases are shared with TRBD2. Germline V lookup: CDR1 WNHNN, CDR2 SYGVQD (reference sequence). Unmatched junction bases numbered 11, after V lost 6 bases and J lost 10 bases. The CDR3 spans 14 residues. The CDR3 DNA reads TGCGCCAGCAGCCCGGGAGGGTTCCCCGGGGAGCAGTTCTTC. The encoded protein is CASSPGGFPGEQFF.

The V call is TRBV5-1, the J call TRBJ2-7, with 11 bases matching TRBD1. The CDR3 has 15 amino acids. V shed 4 bases, J shed 4 bases, and the junction held 7 bases outside the gene matches. Per the germline V gene, CDR1 is SGHRS and CDR2 is YFSETQ. The CDR3 sequence is CASSPTGTGGYEQYV. The CDR3 coding sequence is TGCGCCAGCAGCCCGACGGGGACAGGGGGATACGAGCAGTACGTC.

This clone was detected once. The chain uses TRBV6-2 or TRBV6-3 and TRBJ2-7, with D possibly being TRBD1 (7 bases). The CDR3 runs 16 residues. Germline V gives CDR1 MNHEY, CDR2 SVGEGT. V was pared by 6 bases and J by 4 bases, with 22 bases between. CDR3 region: CASSAGGGQGVYEQYV. In DNA, the CDR3 is TGTGCCAGCAGCGCCGGGGGAGGTCAGGGGGTTTACGAGCAGTACGTC.

The J gene is TRBJ1-1, the V gene TRBV2; 7 bases map to TRBD1. The CDR3 length is 15 residues. Germline CDR1 is SNHLY and CDR2 is FYNNEI. Trimming cost V 6 bases and J 1 base; bases outside gene matches: 8. This CDR3 is CASRTDRAKNTEAFF. The DNA of the CDR3 is TGTGCCAGCAGGACCGACAGGGCGAAGAACACTGAAGCTTTCTTT.

This clone was detected only once. The rearrangement uses TRBV19 and TRBJ1-5; D perhaps matches TRBD1 (5 bases). This CDR3 has 17 amino acids. Germline-derived CDR1 and CDR2 are LNHDA and SQIVND (reference sequence). V lost 8 bases and J lost 3, with 23 bases in between. The CDR3 loop reads CASSGRGSGLVNQPQHF. Written as DNA, the CDR3 is TGTGCCAGTTCGGGGAGGGGATCGGGTTTAGTCAATCAGCCCCAGCATTTT.